This T cell receptor (beta chain) was obtained from a study of CD8 T cells in Susac syndrome (dated by TCRdb to between 2019 and 2020). For the study in its entirety: Repertoire sequencing was used to test whether CD8+ T cell activation and differentiation in Susac syndrome was antigen driven.

RNA was extracted using the RNeasy kit, and roughly 0.45 to 1 microgram was reverse transcribed with random hexamers. TCR beta CDR3 regions were amplified with the immunoSEQ multiplex PCR assay covering 54 Vbeta and 13 Jbeta segments. PCR amplification bias was corrected by using a synthetic template baseline for primer optimization and computational correction. Regarding the original processing steps: Reads were assigned to V, D and J genes according to IMGT and analyzed in immunoSEQ Analyzer, with only productive sequences retained. Clonality was computed as one minus Shannon entropy normalized by log2 of the number of productive unique sequences. For each patient and control, public and private clones were evaluated among the 100 most prevalent clones. A clone was defined as Susac-specific if it was absent from the healthy and MS cohorts, from some 1,100 published viral clones and from other ImmuneACCESS disease sequences. Using fastp trimming at Q25 and MiXCR clonotype assembly, TCRdb reanalyzed the public sequencing data and kept in-frame beta chains. When rows share a CDR3 protein, they turn into one entry using the most common DNA and genes. These V and J calls derive from TCRdb rather than the authors' analysis. Across this sample there are about 200,000 distinct CDR3 sequences, with nearly 95% seen only once. Of the sample, under 0.095% is held by the ten largest clones.

Note on this clonotype: This receptor's antigen is unknown. Qualities for individual bases were not recorded, and no much larger clone is one base off.

The research as a whole found: The study acknowledged that relatively few individuals were included in the TCR sequencing and HLA analysis.

Trimming removed 5 bases from V and 2 bases from J, leaving 15 bases between the germline ends. There are 15 amino acids in the CDR3, from cysteine to phenylalanine inclusive. Only the CDR3 DNA stays, 45 bases, in frame from base 1. Peripheral blood CD8+ and CD4+ T cells from healthy donors, Susac syndrome patients and multiple sclerosis patients were profiled using high-throughput TCR beta sequencing. The multiple sclerosis controls were treatment-naive patients who had stable or active relapsing-remitting disease and met the revised McDonald criteria. Bulk CD8+ and CD4+ T cells were purified by magnetic negative isolation, whereas CD8+ TEMRA cells were enriched by FACS. Blood was drawn into EDTA tubes, processed within 24 hours, and PBMCs were isolated by density gradient centrifugation. PBMCs intended for TCR sequencing were frozen in liquid nitrogen and were later thawed in a 37 degrees C water bath. The sorted or isolated CD4+, CD8+ and CD8+ TEMRA cells reached a purity of at least 90%.

The chain was built from TRBV12-3 or TRBV12-4 and TRBJ2-5; a weak D assignment points to TRBD2 (6 bases agree). The clonotype comes from a human donor with multiple sclerosis. The sequenced sample consisted of CD4+ T cells from PBMCs. The nucleotides are TGTGCCAGCAGTCCGGGACTCCATACACAAGAGACCCAGTACTTC. This is translated as CASSPGLHTQETQYF.